These 21 T cell receptor beta chains originate from one sample sequenced in a study of post-analysis software for immune sequencing data. Study-level points and caveats: Patients had higher frequencies than controls of about five TRBV segments, including TRBV5-6, TRBV5-1 and TRBV20-1.

Their antigens remain unidentified. Presence of unique molecular identifiers characterized the TCR beta cDNA libraries. One entry per CDR3 protein results from TCRdb running MiXCR on the PCR reads. The table lists roughly 730,000 distinct CDR3 sequences, 25% to 30% of them singletons. Sequencing used blood. These receptors originate from a girl between 10 and 17 years old with multiple sclerosis.

This clonotype has a single count. V and J are TRBV28 and TRBJ2-7, with unresolved D. The CDR3 runs to 13 residues. The V and J ends lost 8 bases and 0 bases respectively, with 11 bases between them. The germline V gene has CDR1 MDHEN and CDR2 SYDVKM. CDR3 in DNA: TGTGCCAGCGTGGCCGGGTACTCCTACGAGCAGTACTTC. This codes for CASVAGYSYEQYF.

V is TRBV7-2 and J is TRBJ2-7, with TRBD2 matching 9 bases. This CDR3 region has 20 residues. Germline values: CDR1 SGHTA, CDR2 FQGNSA. With 1 base clipped from V and 4 bases from J, the junction kept 20 bases outside the gene matches. The CDR3 loop reads CASSLVAGLATTRLEYEQYF. CDR3 DNA sequence: TGTGCCAGCAGCTTAGTGGCAGGACTAGCGACGACCAGACTAGAATACGAGCAGTACTTC.

The rearrangement uses TRBV5-5 and TRBJ2-5; a weak D match, TRBD1 (5 bases). Germline V gene lookup returns CDR1 SGHKS and CDR2 YYEKEE (reference sequence). The germline V and J ends were trimmed by 4 bases and 4 bases, with 20 bases remaining between them. This CDR3 region has 16 residues. The CDR3 nucleotides are TGTGCCAGCAGCCCCCACGGCAGGGTGGTAGGAGAGACCCAGTACTTC. It codes for CASSPHGRVVGETQYF.

In this sample, this clonotype turned up a few times. The chain carries TRBV9 and TRBJ2-7; TRBD1 aligns across 10 bases. V trimming: 2 bases; J trimming: 2 bases; junction bases outside the gene matches: 4. From germline, CDR1 is SGDLS and CDR2 YYNGEE. The CDR3 totals 15 residues. CDR3 region: CASSVGGQGTYEQYF. The CDR3 DNA is TGTGCCAGCAGCGTTGGGGGACAGGGGACCTACGAGCAGTACTTC.

This sequence joins TRBV7-2 and TRBJ1-5; the D is unclear. This CDR3 region has 13 residues. Germline assignment: CDR1 SGHTA and CDR2 FQGNSA. Deletions cut 5 bases from V and 2 bases from J, with 7 bases between. The CDR3 protein is CASSARGNQPQHF. CDR3 nucleotide sequence: TGTGCCAGCAGCGCACGTGGCAATCAGCCCCAGCATTTT.

In this sample, this clonotype turned up a few times. This chain uses TRBV12-5 with TRBJ1-5; the D is unclear. Per germline, CDR1 LGHNT and CDR2 FRNRAP. V lost 0 bases and J lost 0, with 21 bases in between. The CDR3 spans 20 residues. The CDR3 loop is CASGLVLGVIRIYSNQPQHF. CDR3 in DNA: TGTGCTAGTGGTTTGGTACTGGGTGTGATTCGGATCTATAGCAATCAGCCCCAGCATTTT.

Of note for this clonotype: One end of the junction fails to match germline, which may point to a read error. This chain uses TRBV6-5 with TRBJ1-2; a weak D match, TRBD1 (5 bases). Germline CDR1 reads MNHEY; CDR2 reads SVGAGI. This CDR3 is built from 17 residues. The CDR3 protein is CAGSYSTRVNRNYGYTF. Written as DNA, the CDR3 is TGTGCCGGCAGTTACTCGACCAGGGTTAATAGGAACTATGGCTACACCTTC.

The chain links TRBV20-1 to TRBJ2-5; no firm D call. CDR3 length: 13 residues. CDR1 is DFQATT and CDR2 is SNEGSKA in the germline V gene (reference sequence). V lost 3 bases and J 2 bases, leaving 10 bases between the germline ends. This CDR3 reads CSARNSPQETQYF. The DNA of the CDR3 is TGCAGTGCTAGGAATAGCCCGCAAGAGACCCAGTACTTC.

In this sample, this clonotype turned up a few times. The rearrangement joins TRBV2 to TRBJ1-5, with TRBD1 matching 9 bases. The CDR3 sequence is 15 residues long. J lost 4 bases, V lost 5 bases, and 6 bases had no gene match. Germline V gene data show CDR1 as SNHLY and CDR2 as FYNNEI. CDR3: CASSSRDRANQPQHF. CDR3 sequence (DNA): TGTGCCAGCAGTTCCCGGGACAGGGCTAATCAGCCCCAGCATTTT.

This clonotype was detected a few times. The chain employs TRBV10-3 and TRBJ2-3, with 9 bases identical to TRBD1. Germline CDR1 and CDR2: ENHRY and SYGVKD. Unmatched junction bases numbered 12, after V lost 5 bases and J lost 3 bases. CDR3 length equals 17 residues. The CDR3 reads CAISPGTGRGLTDTQYF. The CDR3 DNA follows: TGTGCCATCAGTCCCGGGACAGGGCGAGGTTTAACAGATACGCAGTATTTT.

In this sample, this clonotype turned up many times. The rearrangement uses TRBV29-1 and TRBJ2-7, with 7 bases matching TRBD2. The ends lost 4 bases at V and 6 bases at J; junction bases unmatched: 9. This CDR3 is 13 amino acids long. Germline CDR1 and CDR2: SQVTM and ANQGSEA. CDR3 bases: TGCAGCGTTGGCGGGAGCCTCCTTCCCGAGCAGTACTTC. Translation: CSVGGSLLPEQYF.

V usage is TRBV5-6 and J usage is TRBJ2-7; 8 bases are a match to TRBD1. V was clipped by 7 bases and J by 6 bases; unmatched bases: 9. Germline V gene sequence: CDR1 SGHDT, CDR2 YYEEEE. The CDR3 is made up of 13 amino acids. CDR3 DNA: TGTGCCAGCTCCGGGACAGGCCGCCCCGAGCAGTACTTC. As protein: CASSGTGRPEQYF.

V is TRBV13 and J is TRBJ1-1, with D unclear. Trimming cost V 3 bases and J 0 bases, with 17 bases left between them. The CDR3 consists of 17 residues. The V gene's germline CDR1 is PRHDT and CDR2 FYEKMQ (reference sequence). The DNA for the CDR3 is TGTGCCAGCAGCTTCCAGAGCACAAGACGGTTGAACACTGAAGCTTTCTTT. This gives the protein CASSFQSTRRLNTEAFF.

V is TRBV7-2 and J is TRBJ2-5, with 10 bases fitting TRBD1. The DNA end is more similar to TRBJ2-7, so the J call may be wrong. The CDR3 spans 17 residues. Per the germline V gene, CDR1 is SGHTA and CDR2 is FQGNSA. The CDR3 loop is CASSTRTGTGVSYEQYF. The CDR3 DNA follows: TGTGCCAGCAGCACCCGCACCGGGACAGGGGTTTCCTACGAGCAGTACTTC.

This clonotype occurred a few times. The chain uses TRBV29-1 and TRBJ2-1, with D perhaps matching TRBD1 (6 bases). Between the trimmed V and J ends, which lost 4 bases and 0 bases, there was a span of 7 bases. Looked up from germline, CDR1 is SQVTM and CDR2 is ANQGSEA. CDR3 length: 13 amino acids. For the CDR3, the DNA is TGCAGCGTTGTGGACAGCTCCTACAATGAGCAGTTCTTC. Translated, it gives CSVVDSSYNEQFF.

Comment on this clonotype: Because it lacks the conserved phenylalanine or tryptophan at the end, this CDR3 is likely a read error. The J gene is TRBJ2-6, the V gene TRBV5-1; tentative D call: TRBD1 (5 bases). The V end lost 1 base, the J end lost 0 bases, and 11 bases lay between the germline ends. The germline gives CDR1 SGHRS, CDR2 YFSETQ. CDR3 length: 17 amino acids. The CDR3 DNA sequence: TGCGCCAGCAGCTTGCGCGACAGTAGCTCTGGGGCCAACGTCCTGACTTGC. Residues: CASSLRDSSSGANVLTC.

With regard to this clonotype: One junction end does not reproduce the germline sequence, and a read error may be involved. The genes are TRBV3-1 and TRBJ2-5, with 13 bases that match TRBD2. The J call could be wrong; TRBJ2-7 is a better fit for the DNA end. CDR1 LGHDT and CDR2 YNNKEL come from the germline V gene (reference sequence). The CDR3 runs 15 residues. The CDR3 coding sequence is TGTGCCGGCAGCCGGGGACTAGCGGGGTTCTACGAGCAGTACTTC. Translation: CAGSRGLAGFYEQYF.

This clonotype was seen only a few times. This rearrangement joins TRBV7-2 to TRBJ2-7, with TRBD2 identical over 12 bases. The CDR3 is 16 residues long. V dropped 5 bases and J dropped 2; count of bases not matched to a gene: 7. Germline CDR1 SGHTA, CDR2 FQGNSA. The CDR3 sequence: CASSPGLAGSPYEQYF. In nucleotides, the CDR3 is TGTGCCAGCAGCCCCGGACTAGCGGGATCCCCCTACGAGCAGTACTTC.

Only a few counts were recorded for this clonotype. V usage is TRBV29-1 and J usage is TRBJ1-1; D uncertain. The germline gives CDR1 SQVTM, CDR2 ANQGSEA. CDR3 length: 12 residues. The V end lost 5 bases, the J end lost 5 bases, and 12 bases lay between the germline ends. In DNA, the CDR3 is TGCAGCGTTACCGGCGGCGCGACTGAAGCTTTCTTT. This translates into CSVTGGATEAFF.

This clonotype appeared many times. This chain uses TRBV5-1 with TRBJ2-1; D is possibly TRBD2 (5 bases). The CDR3 spans 15 residues. The germline V gene has CDR1 SGHRS and CDR2 YFSETQ. V shed 2 bases and J shed 6 bases, with 15 bases lying between them. The CDR3 region is CASSFNGEGLNEQFF. CDR3 bases: TGCGCCAGCAGCTTTAACGGAGAGGGCCTCAATGAGCAGTTCTTC.

In this sample, this clonotype turned up a few times. This chain joins TRBV20-1 and TRBJ1-6, with TRBD1 matching over 7 bases. The CDR3 sequence is 18 residues long. Germline loops: CDR1 DFQATT, CDR2 SNEGSKA (reference sequence). V lost 0 bases and J lost 3; bases outside the gene matches: 11. CDR3 in DNA: TGCAGTGCTAGAGATGTTGTACAGGGGACGCTCTATAATTCACCCCTCCACTTT. The encoded protein is CSARDVVQGTLYNSPLHF.